Each of the 28 T cell receptor beta chains below was sequenced from the same sample in a study of T cell responses to AZD1222 COVID-19 vaccine. The table came from immunoSEQ multiplex PCR; TCRdb's copy has only in-frame clones and leaves some out. Of 140,000 to 150,000 clones detected, more than 85% appear once; the ten largest clones hold 1.9%. The sequencing here drew on peripheral blood, taken on day 0 of AZD1222 vaccination. These receptors came from an adult in good health.

The V gene is TRBV27, the J gene TRBJ1-4; D is possibly TRBD1 (5 bases). V lost 2 bases to trimming and J lost 4 bases, with 11 bases between them. Germline lookup yields CDR1 MNHEY and CDR2 SMNVEV (reference sequence). The CDR3 consists of 15 residues. The CDR3 loop reads CASSLMGHGNEKLFF. The CDR3 DNA reads TGTGCCAGCAGTTTAATGGGGCACGGTAATGAAAAACTGTTTTTT. Drawing the rest from reference TRBV27 and TRBJ1-4, the complete variable domain is EAQVTQNPRYLITVTGKKLTVTCSQNMNHEYMSWYRQDPGLGLRQIYYSMNVEVTDKGDVPEGYKVSRKEKRNFPLILESPSPNQTSLYFCASSLMGHGNEKLFFGSGTQLSVL.

J is TRBJ1-4 and V is TRBV7-9, with D maybe TRBD1 (5 bases). In germline, CDR1 is SEHNR, CDR2 FQNEAQ (reference sequence). V lost 1 base and J 8 bases, leaving 11 bases between the germline ends. The CDR3 totals 14 residues. The CDR3 region has the DNA TGTGCCAGCAGCTTAGGGGGCCCGGCGGAAAAACTGTTTTTT. Amino acid sequence: CASSLGGPAEKLFF.

J is TRBJ2-7 and V is TRBV5-4, with D possibly TRBD2 on 5 matching bases. The V and J ends lost 4 bases and 4 bases respectively, with 21 bases between them. Germline lookup yields CDR1 SGHNT and CDR2 YYREEE (reference sequence). The CDR3 contains 16 residues. In nucleotides, the CDR3 is TGTGCCAGCAGCCTACCCCGGACTGGTCTCGGTTACGAGCAGTACTTC. As protein: CASSLPRTGLGYEQYF.

Turning to this clone: Other DNA sequences from this sample encode an identical CDR3 as well. The J gene is TRBJ1-3, the V gene TRBV20-1; D gene uncertain. Trimming removed 3 bases at V and 4 bases at J, with 4 bases between. The CDR3 totals 11 residues. The germline CDR1 and CDR2 sequences are DFQATT and SNEGSKA (reference sequence). The CDR3 loop reads CSASGGNTIYF. DNA for the CDR3: TGCAGTGCTAGCGGGGGAAACACCATATATTTT.

The chain links TRBV7-3 to TRBJ2-7; D possibly uses TRBD1 or TRBD2 (6 bases each). Deletions cut 2 bases from V and 2 bases from J, with 16 bases between. The germline CDR1 and CDR2 sequences are SGHTA and FQGTGA. The CDR3 is made up of 16 amino acids. The CDR3 spells CASSLRGTTTTYEQYF. The CDR3 DNA reads TGTGCCAGCAGCTTACGGGGGACAACTACGACCTACGAGCAGTACTTC.

The chain links TRBV7-3 to TRBJ1-6, with a possible D match to TRBD1 (6 bases). The CDR3 is 15 amino acids. Germline CDR1 reads SGHTA; CDR2 reads FQGTGA. With 2 bases removed from V and 6 bases from J, the gap between germline ends came to 11 bases. CDR3 amino acids: CASSLLVRGNSPLHF. CDR3 DNA: TGTGCCAGCAGCTTACTGGTCAGGGGTAATTCACCCCTCCACTTT.

The chain uses TRBV18 and TRBJ1-2, with D unresolved. The CDR3 contains 15 residues. Germline V gene lookup returns CDR1 KGHSH and CDR2 LQKENI. V was cut by 2 bases and J by 7 bases, with 17 bases left in between. CDR3 sequence (DNA): TGTGCCAGCTCACCATCCCGGTGGACCGAGGGTGGCTACACCTTC. This sequence encodes CASSPSRWTEGGYTF.

The chain joins TRBV27 to TRBJ2-1; 12 bases agree with TRBD2. J lost 6 bases, V lost 5 bases, and 11 bases had no gene match. This CDR3 contains 17 residues. CDR1 and CDR2 from the germline V gene are MNHEY and SMNVEV (reference sequence). For the CDR3, the DNA is TGTGCCAGCAGTCTAAGGACTAGCGGGATTTATAGCAATGAGCAGTTCTTC. The encoded protein is CASSLRTSGIYSNEQFF.

The chain employs TRBV9 and TRBJ2-1; 8 bases map to TRBD2. The CDR3 runs 15 residues. V lost 3 bases and J lost 8; bases outside the gene matches: 10. Germline values: CDR1 SGDLS, CDR2 YYNGEE. CDR3 DNA: TGTGCCAGCAGCGCTCCGGGGGGGCCTAGGGATGAGCAGTTCTTC. Encoded protein: CASSAPGGPRDEQFF.

In the case of this clone: One end of the junction does not line up with germline, which may come from a read error. The rearrangement links TRBV5-4 to TRBJ1-2; D possibly corresponds to TRBD1 (6 bases). CDR3 length equals 16 residues. Germline assignment: CDR1 SGHNT and CDR2 YYREEE (reference sequence). CDR3 region: CASSLGGPDRLYGYTF. The CDR3 DNA sequence: TGTGCCAGCAGTTTGGGGGGACCGGACAGACTTTATGGCTACACCTTC.

The J gene is TRBJ1-6, the V gene TRBV5-4, with unresolved D. Germline CDR1 reads SGHNT; CDR2 reads YYREEE (reference sequence). This CDR3 is built from 14 residues. V was cut by 0 bases and J by 4 bases, with 5 bases left in between. CDR3 in amino acids: CASSLELYNSPLHF. The CDR3 coding sequence is TGTGCCAGCAGCTTGGAACTTTATAATTCACCCCTCCACTTT.

The chain has TRBV6-5 and TRBJ1-2, with 8 positions matching TRBD1. With 6 bases clipped from V and 4 bases from J, the junction kept 10 bases outside the gene matches. Germline assignment: CDR1 MNHEY and CDR2 SVGAGI. The CDR3 runs 15 residues. CDR3 sequence (DNA): TGTGCCAGCAGACCCGCGGACAGGGTAGGCTATGGCTACACCTTC. Translated, it gives CASRPADRVGYGYTF.

The rearrangement links TRBV7-9 to TRBJ1-1; maybe TRBD1 (5 bases). CDR3 size: 14 residues. Germline-derived CDR1 and CDR2 are SEHNR and FQNEAQ (reference sequence). V lost 5 bases, J lost 5 bases, and 15 bases lay in between. The chain's CDR3 is CASSQTGVRTEAFF. The CDR3 bases are TGTGCCAGCAGCCAGACGGGGGTAAGGACTGAAGCTTTCTTT.

The V and J genes are TRBV12-3 or TRBV12-4 and TRBJ2-1; D remains ambiguous. V shed 4 bases and J shed 7 bases, with 8 bases lying between them. This CDR3 has 12 residues. For the CDR3, the DNA is TGTGCCAGCAGTTCCCCTTGGAATGAGCAGTTCTTC. Its translation: CASSSPWNEQFF.

CDR3 nucleotide sequence: TGTGCCAGCAGCTACACCGGGGAGCTGTTTTTT. Protein: CASSYTGELFF. This chain links TRBV3-1 (or the pseudogene TRBV3-2) with TRBJ2-2; the D is unclear. The CDR3 is 11 amino acids. Trimming left V 5 bases short and J 3 bases short, with 1 base between. Germline V gene lookup returns CDR1 LGHDT and CDR2 YNNKEL (reference sequence).

The chain carries TRBV19 and TRBJ1-2, with D possibly matching TRBD1 (6 bases). Trimming stripped 4 bases from V and 1 base from J, with 13 bases between. Germline-derived CDR1 and CDR2 are LNHDA and SQIVND (reference sequence). CDR3 size: 15 residues. The CDR3 here is CASSTRDKLNYGYTF. The CDR3 DNA sequence: TGTGCCAGTAGTACGAGGGACAAGCTTAACTATGGCTACACCTTC.

The V gene is TRBV14, the J gene TRBJ1-4, with D maybe TRBD1 (5 bases). Trimming removed 1 base at V and 2 bases at J, with 17 bases between. Germline V gives CDR1 SGHDN, CDR2 FVKESK. This CDR3 is built from 18 residues. CDR3 sequence: CASSQGRAGPTTNEKLFF. The CDR3 DNA follows: TGTGCCAGCAGCCAAGGGAGGGCAGGGCCAACGACTAATGAAAAACTGTTTTTT. The full variable domain, rest sourced from reference TRBV14 and TRBJ1-4, is EAGVTQFPSHSVIEKGQTVTLRCDPISGHDNLYWYRRVMGKEIKFLLHFVKESKQDESGMPNNRFLAERTGGTYSTLKVQPAELEDSGVYFCASSQGRAGPTTNEKLFFGSGTQLSVL.

The chain combines TRBV10-2 with TRBJ1-1; 8 bases fit TRBD1. CDR3 length equals 15 residues. V lost 9 bases to trimming and J lost 5 bases; unmatched junction nucleotides: 14. Germline assignment: CDR1 WSHSY and CDR2 SAAADI. The CDR3 nucleotides are TGCGCCAGTAGCGAACGCGGACAGGGCCAAACTGAAGCTTTCTTT. It specifies CASSERGQGQTEAFF.

The chain has TRBV25-1 and TRBJ1-1; tentatively, D is TRBD1 (6 bases). The germline gives CDR1 MGHDK, CDR2 SYGVNS. The CDR3 spans 13 residues. The V end was cut by 7 bases, the J end by 5 bases, with 14 bases between. Here the CDR3 reads CASTQRRGTEAFF. In nucleotides, the CDR3 is TGTGCCAGCACGCAGAGGAGGGGGACTGAAGCTTTCTTT.

This clone has only one observation. This chain links TRBV5-1 with TRBJ2-2, with D tentatively TRBD1 (5 bases). Germline V lookup: CDR1 SGHRS, CDR2 YFSETQ. The germline V and J ends were trimmed by 4 bases and 0 bases, with 13 bases remaining between them. CDR3 length: 16 amino acids. CDR3: CASSMGDRTNTGELFF. In DNA, the CDR3 is TGCGCCAGCAGCATGGGCGACAGAACGAACACCGGGGAGCTGTTTTTT.

The chain couples TRBV3-1 (or the pseudogene TRBV3-2) to TRBJ1-2; D might be TRBD1 (5 bases). The germline V and J ends were trimmed by 3 bases and 5 bases, with 16 bases remaining between them. The V gene's germline CDR1 is LGHDT and CDR2 YNNKEL (reference sequence). The CDR3 consists of 15 residues. The CDR3 DNA is TGTGCCAGCAGCCAGTTAGGCGCGCAGGGATATGGCTACACCTTC. Protein sequence: CASSQLGAQGYGYTF.

The chain carries TRBV7-8 and TRBJ1-1; no definite D call. V was cut by 6 bases and J by 8 bases, with 10 bases left in between. From germline, CDR1 is SGHVS and CDR2 FQNEAQ. The CDR3 is 11 residues long. In nucleotides, the CDR3 is TGTGCCAGCAGTTATCGACGAGAAGCTTTCTTT. Translating gives CASSYRREAFF.

The chain recombines TRBV30 with TRBJ1-2, with D tentatively TRBD1 (6 bases). This CDR3 is built from 15 residues. The V end lost 5 bases, the J end lost 4 bases, and 20 bases lay between the germline ends. Germline CDR1 reads GTSNPN; CDR2 reads SVGIG (reference sequence). The CDR3 reads CAWGGGGQVGYGYTF. The CDR3 DNA reads TGTGCCTGGGGAGGCGGGGGGCAAGTGGGCTATGGCTACACCTTC.

The chain joins TRBV5-8 to TRBJ1-5; D remains ambiguous. From germline, CDR1 is SGHTS and CDR2 YDEGEE. V was shortened by 1 base and J by 2 bases, with 10 bases between the two germline ends. The CDR3 length is 15 residues. In DNA form, the CDR3 reads TGTGCCAGCAGCTTGATGGGTCTCCGCAATCAGCCCCAGCATTTT. Translated, it gives CASSLMGLRNQPQHF.

V is TRBV19 and J is TRBJ1-5; no reliable D call. The germline gives CDR1 LNHDA, CDR2 SQIVND (reference sequence). This CDR3 has 11 amino acids. Trimming took 6 bases from V and 9 from J, leaving 9 bases between them. CDR3 in DNA: TGTGCCAGTAGCCTCAATGGGCCCCAGCATTTT. It is translated as CASSLNGPQHF.

The chain is built from TRBV4-1 and TRBJ1-2; 10 nucleotides align to TRBD1. The germline CDR1 and CDR2 sequences are MGHRA and YSYEKL. The CDR3 consists of 15 residues. The J segment lost 4 bases and the V segment lost 1 base, leaving 3 bases of the junction unmatched. In nucleotides, the CDR3 is TGCGCCAGCAGCCAAGGGACAGGGGGGGTCTATGGCTACACCTTC. Translating it yields CASSQGTGGVYGYTF.

The rearrangement links TRBV5-4 to TRBJ2-1, with D perhaps TRBD2 (5 bases). Per the germline V gene, CDR1 is SGHNT and CDR2 is YYREEE (reference sequence). The germline V and J ends were trimmed by 1 base and 4 bases, with 21 bases remaining between them. This CDR3 region has 18 residues. In nucleotides, the CDR3 is TGTGCCAGCAGCTTGAAACAACTACGGGTACTAGGGTACAATGAGCAGTTCTTC. It translates to CASSLKQLRVLGYNEQFF.

This clone turned up a few times. This chain joins TRBV12-3 or TRBV12-4 and TRBJ1-1; D call uncertain. Trimming removed 4 bases at V and 4 bases at J, with 7 bases between. The CDR3 totals 12 residues. The DNA for the CDR3 is TGTGCCAGCAGTTATCATGGCACTGAAGCTTTCTTT. This gives the protein CASSYHGTEAFF.